This T cell receptor (beta chain) was recorded in a study of blood T cell repertoires in COVID-19. Background on the study: Material from acute and convalescent COVID-19 was sourced from the United States, Italy and Spain. Sources were T cells, B-cell-depleted T cells, or PBMCs; the material itself was cDNA or gDNA.

V shed 6 bases and J shed 3 bases, with 6 bases lying between them. The CDR3 extends over 11 amino acids. The germline V gene has CDR1 MNHEY and CDR2 SMNVEV (reference sequence). In the original workflow: Researchers report that nucleated cell counts were estimated from reference gene primer amplification. Clones were sequenced by immunoSEQ multiplex PCR, and TCRdb holds only the in-frame ones, with some missing. The V and J calls and the clone size are those of that table, but D and trimming were determined from the DNA. Of 240,000 or so clones in the sample, roughly 86% were seen once. This TCR was sampled from a young woman who had recovered from COVID-19. Sequencing was done on a sample of peripheral blood. The V gene is TRBV27, the J gene TRBJ2-7, with TRBD1 as a possible D gene (5 bases). The CDR3 DNA sequence: TGTGCCAGCAGCCAGGGCTACGAGCAGTACTTC. This gives the protein CASSQGYEQYF.